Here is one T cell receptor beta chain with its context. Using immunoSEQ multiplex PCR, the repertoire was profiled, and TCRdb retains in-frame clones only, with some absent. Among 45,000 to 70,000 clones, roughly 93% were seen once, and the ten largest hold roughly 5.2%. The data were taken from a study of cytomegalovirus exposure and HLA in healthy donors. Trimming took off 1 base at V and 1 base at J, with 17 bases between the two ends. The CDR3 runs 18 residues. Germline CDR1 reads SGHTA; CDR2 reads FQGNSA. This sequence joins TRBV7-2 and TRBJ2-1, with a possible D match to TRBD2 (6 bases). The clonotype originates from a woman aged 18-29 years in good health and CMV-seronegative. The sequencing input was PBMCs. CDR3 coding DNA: TGTGCCAGCAGCTTAGGCTGGGGCCGGGGACTTTCCTACAATGAGCAGTTCTTC. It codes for CASSLGWGRGLSYNEQFF. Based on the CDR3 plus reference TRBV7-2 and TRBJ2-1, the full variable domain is GAGVSQSPSNKVTEKGKDVELRCDPISGHTALYWYRQSLGQGLEFLIYFQGNSAPDKSGLPSDRFSAERTGGSVSTLTIQRTQQEDSAVYLCASSLGWGRGLSYNEQFFGPGTRLTVL.